One T cell receptor (beta chain) is described in this entry. The assay was immunoSEQ multiplex PCR, and TCRdb's table has in-frame clones only and misses some. Of 350,000 to 500,000 clones in the sample, 85% to 90% are singletons; the top ten hold 0.8% to 1%. This record comes from a study of blood T cell repertoires in COVID-19. Overall study: Whether acute or convalescent, the COVID-19 samples came from the United States, Italy and Spain.

This CDR3 has 14 amino acids. Germline V CDR1 and CDR2: SGHTA, FQGNSA. The V gene lost 5 bases and the J gene lost 8 bases, with 15 bases spanning the gap. The TCR comes from a young man with COVID-19, enrolled during active disease. The specimen sequenced was peripheral blood. V is TRBV7-2 and J is TRBJ1-4; D is unclear. Written as DNA, the CDR3 is TGTGCCAGCAGCCCGGACGGCTGGGAGGAAAAACTGTTTTTT. It codes for CASSPDGWEEKLFF.